The 21 T cell receptor beta chains below all came from one sample that was sequenced in a study of blood T cell repertoires in COVID-19. Assay: immunoSEQ multiplex PCR; the TCRdb copy retains only in-frame clones and omits some. The sample consists of about 220,000 clones, over 80% of them appearing once. Input material: peripheral blood. The origin of the receptors is a human donor in a cohort sampled during active COVID-19.

The rearrangement joins TRBV6-5 to TRBJ2-5; D is possibly TRBD1 (5 bases). Trimming removed 4 bases from V and 3 bases from J, with 9 bases in between. Germline CDR1 and CDR2: MNHEY and SVGAGI. The CDR3 sequence is 13 residues long. The CDR3 region has the DNA TGTGCCAGCAGTTTCAGGGTAGAAGAGACCCAGTACTTC. Amino acid sequence: CASSFRVEETQYF.

V and J are TRBV3-1 (or the pseudogene TRBV3-2) and TRBJ1-1, with D perhaps TRBD1 (6 bases). From germline, CDR1 is LGHDT and CDR2 YNNKEL (reference sequence). The CDR3 has 14 amino acids. V was clipped by 4 bases and J by 3 bases, with 12 bases between them. CDR3 protein: CASSPDRFYTEAFF. DNA of the CDR3: TGTGCCAGCAGCCCTGACAGGTTTTACACTGAAGCTTTCTTT.

This chain uses TRBV19 with TRBJ1-2; D is possibly TRBD1 (5 bases). This CDR3 contains 12 residues. Germline V CDR1 and CDR2: LNHDA, SQIVND (reference sequence). Trimming shortened V by 4 bases and J by 4 bases, and 7 bases separated the two germline ends. Written as DNA, the CDR3 is TGTGCCAGTAGTAAGGACACCTATGGCTACACCTTC. Its protein is CASSKDTYGYTF.

The rearrangement joins TRBV6-4 to TRBJ1-2; possibly TRBD1 for D (6 bases). In germline, CDR1 is MRHNA, CDR2 SNTAGT. Trimming pared 9 bases from V and 6 bases from J, leaving 8 bases between. The CDR3 loop spans 10 amino acids. CDR3 protein: CASNRDGYTF. DNA for the CDR3: TGTGCCAGTAACAGGGATGGCTACACCTTC.

The chain carries TRBV18 and TRBJ2-7; 8 nucleotides match TRBD1. Germline V gene data show CDR1 as KGHSH and CDR2 as LQKENI. Trimming cost V 2 bases and J 0 bases; bases outside gene matches: 6. The CDR3 covers 16 residues. For the CDR3, the DNA is TGTGCCAGCTCACCAGGCGACAGGGGACTCTCCTACGAGCAGTACTTC. Protein product: CASSPGDRGLSYEQYF.

V usage is TRBV6-5 and J usage is TRBJ1-4; no clear D gene. CDR1 and CDR2 from the germline V gene are MNHEY and SVGAGI. There are 15 residues in the CDR3. The V and J ends lost 5 bases and 0 bases respectively, with 10 bases between them. The CDR3 loop reads CASSRNRATNEKLFF. CDR3 sequence (DNA): TGTGCCAGCAGTCGAAACAGAGCAACTAATGAAAAACTGTTTTTT.

A few counts support this clone. This chain joins TRBV7-2 and TRBJ2-7, with no clear D. The CDR3 consists of 12 residues. V gave up 1 base and J gave up 6 bases, with 7 bases separating them. Germline CDR1 and CDR2: SGHTA and FQGNSA. CDR3 protein: CASSLGVAEQYF. The CDR3 DNA reads as TGTGCCAGCAGCTTAGGCGTAGCCGAGCAGTACTTC.

This clone has just one count. CDR3 protein: CASSKNSLAGDYEQYF. The CDR3 nucleotides read TGTGCCAGCAGCAAAAACTCCCTAGCGGGAGATTACGAGCAGTACTTC. The chain employs TRBV21-1 and TRBJ2-7; the table's TRBD2 call for D was not verified on the DNA. TRBV21-1 is a documented pseudogene. The length of the CDR3 is 16 residues.

The V gene is TRBV29-1, the J gene TRBJ2-3, with 7 bases matching TRBD2. Germline lookup yields CDR1 SQVTM and CDR2 ANQGSEA. V lost 3 bases, J lost 3 bases, and 6 bases stayed unmatched. This CDR3 is 14 amino acids long. CDR3 loop: CSVDRDYRTDTQYF. DNA of the CDR3: TGCAGCGTTGATCGGGACTATAGGACAGATACGCAGTATTTT.

The chain carries TRBV30 and TRBJ1-2; D perhaps matches TRBD1 (6 bases). Trimming shortened V by 2 bases and J by 3 bases, and 10 bases separated the two germline ends. Germline V CDR1 and CDR2: GTSNPN, SVGIG (reference sequence). The CDR3 consists of 13 residues. The CDR3, as DNA: TGTGCCTGGAGTCGGACAGCCTACTATGGCTACACCTTC. It encodes CAWSRTAYYGYTF.

The chain employs TRBV5-5 and TRBJ1-2; 8 nucleotides agree with TRBD1. Germline values: CDR1 SGHKS, CDR2 YYEKEE (reference sequence). With 4 bases clipped from V and 6 bases from J, the junction kept 20 bases outside the gene matches. The CDR3 sequence is 18 residues long. The CDR3 protein is CASSKNPSDRASSDGYTF. The CDR3 DNA follows: TGTGCCAGCAGCAAGAACCCTTCGGACAGGGCGAGTTCTGATGGCTACACCTTC.

The rearrangement joins TRBV7-9 to TRBJ2-3, with a weak D call TRBD1 (6 bases). Deletions cut 5 bases from V and 4 bases from J, with 28 bases between. CDR3 length: 19 amino acids. CDR1 and CDR2 from the germline V gene are SEHNR and FQNEAQ (reference sequence). The CDR3 loop reads CASSHRKLPAQGAADTQYF. CDR3 coding DNA: TGTGCCAGCAGCCACAGAAAACTCCCGGCACAGGGAGCGGCAGATACGCAGTATTTT.

The chain joins TRBV10-3 to TRBJ2-1, with TRBD2 matching 12 bases. V lost 7 bases to trimming and J lost 9 bases; unmatched junction nucleotides: 10. CDR1 and CDR2 from the germline V gene are ENHRY and SYGVKD. The CDR3 extends over 15 amino acids. CDR3 region: CAITDPGLAGTEQFF. Here the CDR3 DNA reads TGTGCCATCACCGACCCGGGACTAGCGGGTACTGAGCAGTTCTTC.

With regard to this clone: Other DNA sequences in this sample translate to the same CDR3. V usage is TRBV19 and J usage is TRBJ1-1; no clear D gene. The germline V and J ends were trimmed by 2 bases and 4 bases, with 11 bases remaining between them. The CDR3 extends over 14 amino acids. Germline lookup yields CDR1 LNHDA and CDR2 SQIVND (reference sequence). Here the CDR3 DNA reads TGTGCCAGTAGTATACGCGGTCTCGGCACTGAAGCTTTCTTT. Protein product: CASSIRGLGTEAFF. Supplemented by reference TRBV19 and TRBJ1-1, the full variable domain reads DGGITQSPKYLFRKEGQNVTLSCEQNLNHDAMYWYRQDPGQGLRLIYYSQIVNDFQKGDIAEGYSVSREKKESFPLTVTSAQKNPTAFYLCASSIRGLGTEAFFGQGTRLTVV.

This clone was seen more than once but under ten times. The V and J genes are TRBV9 and TRBJ1-5, with 7 bases matching TRBD1. V lost 4 bases, J lost 7 bases, and 11 bases stayed unmatched. CDR3 length: 15 amino acids. CDR1 and CDR2 from the germline V gene are SGDLS and YYNGEE. Here the CDR3 reads CASSPGGRVGQPQHF. As DNA, the CDR3 is TGTGCCAGCAGCCCAGGGGGGAGAGTAGGACAGCCCCAGCATTTT. Variable domain in full (rest from reference TRBV9 and TRBJ1-5): DSGVTQTPKHLITATGQRVTLRCSPRSGDLSVYWYQQSLDQGLQFLIQYYNGEERAKGNILERFSAQQFPDLHSELNLSSLELGDSALYFCASSPGGRVGQPQHFGDGTRLSIL.

V is TRBV18 and J is TRBJ2-1; D might be TRBD2 (5 bases). Germline CDR1 KGHSH, CDR2 LQKENI. Trimming removed 4 bases from V and 7 bases from J, with 20 bases in between. The CDR3 extends over 16 amino acids. CDR3 bases: TGTGCCAGCTCACGGGTCAGTGAGGGCCTGATAAATGAGCAGTTCTTC. This gives the protein CASSRVSEGLINEQFF.

This chain joins TRBV4-3 and TRBJ2-7; TRBD1 matches at 10 bases. CDR1 and CDR2 (germline): LGHNA, YSLEER. CDR3 length: 16 residues. J lost 0 bases, V lost 0 bases, and 2 bases had no gene match. DNA for the CDR3: TGCGCCAGCAGCCAAGATAGGACAGGGGGCTCCTACGAGCAGTACTTC. It is translated as CASSQDRTGGSYEQYF.

CDR3 DNA sequence: TGCGCCAGCAGCCAAGTGCGGGGCGCAATCGCAGATACGCAGTATTTT. Encoded protein: CASSQVRGAIADTQYF. The chain links TRBV4-3 to TRBJ2-3; TRBD2 might be the D (6 bases). Germline values: CDR1 LGHNA, CDR2 YSLEER. V lost 1 base to trimming and J lost 4 bases, with 15 bases between them. The CDR3 sequence is 16 residues long.

The chain has TRBV9 and TRBJ2-7, with D unresolved. V lost 2 bases to trimming and J lost 6 bases, with 3 bases between them. CDR3 length equals 10 residues. Germline V gene lookup returns CDR1 SGDLS and CDR2 YYNGEE. The CDR3 DNA follows: TGTGCCAGCAGCGTCGGCGAGCAGTACTTC. Translating gives CASSVGEQYF. Variable domain in full (rest from reference TRBV9 and TRBJ2-7): DSGVTQTPKHLITATGQRVTLRCSPRSGDLSVYWYQQSLDQGLQFLIQYYNGEERAKGNILERFSAQQFPDLHSELNLSSLELGDSALYFCASSVGEQYFGPGTRLTVT.

The chain joins TRBV19 to TRBJ1-1, with D perhaps TRBD1 (5 bases). Germline V gene data show CDR1 as LNHDA and CDR2 as SQIVND (reference sequence). Trimming took 5 bases from V and 0 from J, leaving 7 bases between them. This CDR3 is 13 amino acids long. The CDR3 here is CASSPQVNTEAFF. The DNA for the CDR3 is TGTGCCAGTAGTCCACAGGTGAACACTGAAGCTTTCTTT.

The chain recombines TRBV24-1 with TRBJ1-5, with TRBD1 matching 7 bases. The germline V gene encodes CDR1 KGHDR and CDR2 SFDVKD. The CDR3 length is 13 residues. V lost 6 bases, J lost 4 bases, and 2 bases stayed unmatched. The CDR3 nucleotides are TGTGCCACCAGTCGACAGGGAAATCAGCCCCAGCATTTT. Its translation is CATSRQGNQPQHF.